The clone carrying this T cell receptor beta chain has just a few counts. The antigen is undetermined. Method: immunoSEQ multiplex PCR; TCRdb's copy keeps in-frame clones and lacks some. Seen here are under 150,000 clones, 90% observed once, and the top ten hold roughly 0.57%. Time point: week 11, during vaccination. Doses consisted of 300 ug of mutant IDH1 20-mer peptide each, paired with topical imiquimod. New WHO grade 3 or 4 IDH1-mutant, ATRX-lost astrocytomas were present in all donors. The data derive from a study of a mutant IDH1 vaccine in newly diagnosed glioma. As for the study in general: Commencement of vaccination occurred 4-6 weeks following radiotherapy alone, or concurrently with temozolomide cycles. Treated patients showed a male proportion of around 62%, a female proportion of around 40%, and a mean age of approximately 40 years.

Points from the study as a whole: Pseudoprogression showed no apparent link to changes in top peripheral T cell clonotypes.

The CDR3 loop spans 14 amino acids. Germline V gene lookup returns CDR1 MNHEY and CDR2 SMNVEV (reference sequence). V lost 3 bases and J 4 bases, leaving 10 bases between the germline ends. The clonotype was recovered from a woman between 50 and 59 years old with glioma. The chain employs TRBV27 and TRBJ1-5; D may be TRBD1 (5 bases). Sequenced material: PBMCs, taken from a glioma patient whose treatment included an IDH1 peptide vaccine. The CDR3: CASSFSGKNQPQHF. The DNA of the CDR3 is TGTGCCAGCAGTTTCTCAGGGAAAAATCAGCCCCAGCATTTT.